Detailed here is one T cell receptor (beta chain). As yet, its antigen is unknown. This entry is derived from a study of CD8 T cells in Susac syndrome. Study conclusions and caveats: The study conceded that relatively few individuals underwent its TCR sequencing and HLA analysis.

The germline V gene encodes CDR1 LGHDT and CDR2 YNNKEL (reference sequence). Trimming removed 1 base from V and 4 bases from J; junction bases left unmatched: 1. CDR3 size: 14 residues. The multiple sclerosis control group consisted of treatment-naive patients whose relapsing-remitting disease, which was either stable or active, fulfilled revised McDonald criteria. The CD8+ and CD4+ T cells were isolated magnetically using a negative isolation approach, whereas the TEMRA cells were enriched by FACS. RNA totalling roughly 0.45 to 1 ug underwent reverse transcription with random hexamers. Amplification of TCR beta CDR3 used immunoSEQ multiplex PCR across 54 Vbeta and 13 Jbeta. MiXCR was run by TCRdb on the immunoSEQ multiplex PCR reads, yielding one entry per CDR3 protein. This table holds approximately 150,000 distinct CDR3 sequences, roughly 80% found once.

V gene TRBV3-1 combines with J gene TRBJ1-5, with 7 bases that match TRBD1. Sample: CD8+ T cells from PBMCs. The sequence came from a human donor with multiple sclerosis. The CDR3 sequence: CASSQGRGNQPQHF. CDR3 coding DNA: TGTGCCAGCAGCCAAGGCAGGGGGAATCAGCCCCAGCATTTT. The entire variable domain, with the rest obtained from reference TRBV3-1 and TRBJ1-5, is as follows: DTAVSQTPKYLVTQMGNDKSIKCEQNLGHDTMYWYKQDSKKFLKIMFSYNNKELIINETVPNRFSPKSPDKAHLNLHINSLELGDSAVYFCASSQGRGNQPQHFGDGTRLSIL.